This TCR beta chain was sequenced in a study of PD-L1 blockade in urothelial cancer. Whole-study context: In the patient group, most of the roughly 30 were males with bladder-origin urothelial cancer. Study patients had been treated with 0 to 3 previous chemotherapy regimens. Study observations and caveats: Pretreatment peripheral blood TCR clonality that fell below the median predicted better survival among the patients studied.

Patients presented with locally advanced or metastatic urothelial carcinoma. Worth noting for this clone: Its antigen is as yet unknown.

The method was immunoSEQ multiplex PCR; TCRdb's version includes in-frame clones alone and lacks a portion of them. The table lists under 50,000 clones, about nine tenths of them singletons, with 8.3% in the top ten. The CDR3 spans 17 residues. Germline CDR1 is SGHRS and CDR2 is YFSETQ. Trimming removed 1 base from V and 4 bases from J; junction bases left unmatched: 7. The specimen comprised PBMCs, sampled around atezolizumab (anti-PD-L1) treatment. This sequence originates from a man in his 70s with urothelial cancer. The J gene is TRBJ2-3, the V gene TRBV5-1, with 12 positions matching TRBD2. The CDR3: CASSLPMLAGGADTQYF. DNA for the CDR3: TGCGCCAGCAGCTTGCCGATGCTAGCGGGAGGGGCAGATACGCAGTATTTT. Looking up the rest from reference TRBV5-1 and TRBJ2-3 gives the full variable domain: KAGVTQTPRYLIKTRGQQVTLSCSPISGHRSVSWYQQTPGQGLQFLFEYFSETQRNKGNFPGRFSGRQFSNSRSEMNVSTLELGDSALYLCASSLPMLAGGADTQYFGPGTRLTVL.